This T cell receptor (beta chain) stems from a study of control samples from healthy donors and cancer patients. Sequencing was performed with immunoSEQ multiplex PCR; in TCRdb, only in-frame clones are kept and a portion is missing. The sample has fewer than 200,000 clones; 85% to 90% are singletons. Trimming took off 3 bases at V and 6 bases at J, with 16 bases between the two ends. There are 15 residues in the CDR3. In germline, CDR1 is PRHDT, CDR2 FYEKMQ (reference sequence). The chain combines TRBV13 with TRBJ2-3; maybe TRBD1 (5 bases). The source material was blood. This sequence was found in a woman in her twenties or thirties in good health. CDR3 sequence: CASSLSQGFEDTQYF. CDR3 DNA sequence: TGTGCCAGCAGCTTGTCTCAGGGATTCGAGGATACGCAGTATTTT.